Reported below is one T cell receptor (beta chain). As originally analysed: Estimation of nucleated cell counts relied on the amplification of reference gene primers. Produced via immunoSEQ multiplex PCR; TCRdb's table is partial and in-frame only. The V and J calls and the clone size are those of that table, but D and trimming were determined from the DNA. This table has about 100,000 clones, about nine tenths appearing once. This record belongs to a study of blood T cell repertoires in COVID-19. Study-wide context: COVID-19 samples from acute and convalescent phases originated in the United States, Italy and Spain. T cells, B-cell-depleted T cells, or PBMCs supplied cDNA or gDNA.

Sequencing input: peripheral blood. The clonotype comes from a human donor with active COVID-19. The donor label of this sample is uncertain.

The CDR3 bases are TGTGCCAGCAGCTTAGGGGGGTCGACAGGGAAGCAAGAGACCCAGTACTTC. Translated, it gives CASSLGGSTGKQETQYF. The chain links TRBV7-9 to TRBJ2-5, with 7 positions matching TRBD1. Germline CDR1 is SEHNR and CDR2 is FQNEAQ (reference sequence). V lost 1 base and J lost 2; bases outside the gene matches: 10. This CDR3 is 17 amino acids long.